Sequencing of this TCR beta chain was carried out in a study of blood T cell repertoires in COVID-19. The germline V gene has CDR1 SGHDT and CDR2 YYEEEE. The CDR3 sequence is 16 residues long. V shed 3 bases and J 4 bases; nucleotides not matched to a gene: 7. Only in-frame clones appear in the TCRdb table, and some are missing; sequencing was by immunoSEQ multiplex PCR. Found here are fewer than 700,000 clones, about 89% of them singletons; the top ten hold around 7.8%. The chain couples TRBV5-6 to TRBJ1-3; 10 bases align to TRBD1. The sample consisted of peripheral blood. The receptor was isolated from a woman in her forties or fifties with COVID-19, enrolled during active disease. The CDR3 protein is CASSSGQGRLGNTIYF. The CDR3, as DNA: TGTGCCAGCAGCTCGGGACAGGGGCGTCTCGGAAACACCATATATTTT.